This T cell receptor beta chain derives from a study of cytomegalovirus exposure and HLA in healthy donors. Study observations and caveats: Analysis performed later found about 18,000 TCR beta sequences associated with HLA alleles at 0.05 false discovery rate. Upon later analysis, HLA-associated TCR beta chains proved more clonally expanded than other, equally common chains. Most TCRs appeared rarely, but some public TCRs recurred in many donors. In vitro testing confirmed a few CMV-associated chains as specific for CMV antigens.

Primers included in the PCR were 60 Vbeta and 13 Jbeta primers. The table came from immunoSEQ multiplex PCR; TCRdb's copy has only in-frame clones and leaves some out. The top ten clones hold 1.8% of a sample with around 140,000 clones, about three quarters of them seen once. Of note for this clone: Its antigen remains unknown.

The TCR comes from a female donor in good health and CMV-seropositive. Sequencing was done on a sample of PBMCs.

CDR3 protein: CASSLEGQPHYEQYF. As DNA, the CDR3 is TGCGCCAGCAGCTTGGAAGGACAGCCGCACTACGAGCAGTACTTC. The J gene is TRBJ2-7, the V gene TRBV5-1; a weak D match, TRBD1 (6 bases). V was pared by 0 bases and J by 3 bases, with 13 bases between. The CDR3 sequence is 15 residues long. Germline values: CDR1 SGHRS, CDR2 YFSETQ.